A single TCR beta chain is shown here with its context. Germline V gene lookup returns CDR1 SGHRS and CDR2 YFSETQ. The CDR3 is made up of 15 amino acids. Trimming shortened V by 0 bases and J by 6 bases, and 13 bases separated the two germline ends. Using a J-beta primer mix together with a sample-barcoded 5' primer, a second PCR was run for roughly 6 to 12 cycles. TCRdb independently ran MiXCR on the 5' RACE reads; one entry per CDR3 protein. The sample shows roughly 1.5 million distinct CDR3 sequences, roughly two fifths of them seen only once. This record comes from a study of blood T cells in healthy people across ages.

The material sequenced was blood. The chain recombines TRBV5-1 with TRBJ1-5, with D uncertain. The sequence came from a woman younger than 30 in good health. Here the CDR3 reads CASSLVAGIGQPQHF. In nucleotides, the CDR3 is TGCGCCAGCAGCTTGGTGGCGGGGATCGGTCAGCCCCAGCATTTT. Filled out from reference TRBV5-1 and TRBJ1-5, the complete variable domain reads KAGVTQTPRYLIKTRGQQVTLSCSPISGHRSVSWYQQTPGQGLQFLFEYFSETQRNKGNFPGRFSGRQFSNSRSEMNVSTLELGDSALYLCASSLVAGIGQPQHFGDGTRLSIL.